A single sample gave rise to the 2 T cell receptor beta chains below, sequenced in a study of cytomegalovirus exposure and HLA in healthy donors. It was with 60 Vbeta and 13 Jbeta primers that the PCR ran. Libraries were prepared by immunoSEQ multiplex PCR; TCRdb keeps only in-frame clonotypes and omits some of them. The sample lists some 210,000 clones; about four fifths were seen once. The sample consisted of PBMCs. Receptor source: a woman between 45 and 65 years old in good health and CMV-seropositive.

The V gene is TRBV6-1, the J gene TRBJ1-2, with 7 bases that match TRBD1. Germline CDR1 reads MNHNS; CDR2 reads SASEGT. The CDR3 has 13 amino acids. J gave up 8 bases and V 3 bases, and 6 bases lay outside the gene matches. This chain's CDR3 is CASSDFRGNGYTF. The CDR3 DNA reads as TGTGCCAGCAGTGACTTCAGGGGGAACGGCTACACCTTC.

The chain uses TRBV7-7 and TRBJ2-6; D perhaps matches TRBD2 (7 bases). With 6 bases removed from V and 2 bases from J, the gap between germline ends came to 20 bases. From germline, CDR1 is SSHAT and CDR2 FNYEAQ (reference sequence). The CDR3 is 18 residues long. This CDR3 reads CASRWRGLKITGANVLTF. CDR3 DNA: TGTGCCAGCAGATGGCGGGGGCTCAAAATAACTGGGGCCAACGTCCTGACTTTC.